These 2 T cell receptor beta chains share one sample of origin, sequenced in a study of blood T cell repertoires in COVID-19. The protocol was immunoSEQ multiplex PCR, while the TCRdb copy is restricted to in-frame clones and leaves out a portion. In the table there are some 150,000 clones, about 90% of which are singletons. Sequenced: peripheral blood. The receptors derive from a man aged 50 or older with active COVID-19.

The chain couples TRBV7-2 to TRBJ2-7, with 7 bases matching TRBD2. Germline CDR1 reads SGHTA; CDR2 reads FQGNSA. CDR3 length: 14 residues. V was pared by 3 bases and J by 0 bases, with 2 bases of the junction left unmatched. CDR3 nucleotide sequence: TGTGCCAGCAGCTTCGGGGGGTACTCCTACGAGCAGTACTTC. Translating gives CASSFGGYSYEQYF.

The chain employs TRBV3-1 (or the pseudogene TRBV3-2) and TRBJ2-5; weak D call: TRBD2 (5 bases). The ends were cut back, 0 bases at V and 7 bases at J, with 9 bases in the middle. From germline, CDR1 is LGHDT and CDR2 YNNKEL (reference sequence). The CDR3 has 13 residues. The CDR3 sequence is CASSQDPGGTQYF. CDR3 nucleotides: TGTGCCAGCAGCCAAGATCCCGGAGGGACCCAGTACTTC.